This TCR beta chain emerged from a study of shared clonotypes between healthy human individuals. This table comes from immunoSEQ multiplex PCR, and its TCRdb copy is limited to in-frame clones, with some not included. There are about 580,000 clones in the sample; 95% to 98% occur only once, and 0.25% to 0.35% lies in the top ten. It was CD45RO-negative cells, positively selected for CCR7, that made up naive CD8 cells, with terminally differentiated effector memory CD45RA+ cells excluded. The CDR3 is 15 residues long. Germline V gene sequence: CDR1 LNHNV, CDR2 YYDKDF (reference sequence). Between the trimmed V and J ends, which lost 1 base and 5 bases, there was a span of 14 bases.

Specimen: naive CD8+ T cells sorted from blood. The sequence derives from a young man in good health. The chain links TRBV15 to TRBJ2-5; a possible D gene is TRBD2 (6 bases). CDR3 DNA sequence: TGTGCCACCAGCAGAGCCGAGGAGGGATGGGAGACCCAGTACTTC. As protein: CATSRAEEGWETQYF.